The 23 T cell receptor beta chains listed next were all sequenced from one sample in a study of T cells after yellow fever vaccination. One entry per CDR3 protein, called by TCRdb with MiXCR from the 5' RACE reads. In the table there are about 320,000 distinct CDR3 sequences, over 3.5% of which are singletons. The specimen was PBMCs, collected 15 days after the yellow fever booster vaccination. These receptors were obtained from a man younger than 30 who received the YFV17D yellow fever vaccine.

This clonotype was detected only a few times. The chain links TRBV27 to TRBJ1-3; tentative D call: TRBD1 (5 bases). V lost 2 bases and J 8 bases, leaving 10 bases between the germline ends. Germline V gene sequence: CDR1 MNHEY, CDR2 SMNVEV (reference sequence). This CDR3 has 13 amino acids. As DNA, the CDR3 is TGTGCCAGCAGTTTAGGGGCCGGCGACACCATATATTTT. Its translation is CASSLGAGDTIYF.

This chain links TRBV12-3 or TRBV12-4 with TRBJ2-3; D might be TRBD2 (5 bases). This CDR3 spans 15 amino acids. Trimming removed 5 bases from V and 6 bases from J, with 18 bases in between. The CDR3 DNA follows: TGTGCCAGCAGTGCAGAGGACTGGCAGTTGGATACGCAGTATTTT. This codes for CASSAEDWQLDTQYF.

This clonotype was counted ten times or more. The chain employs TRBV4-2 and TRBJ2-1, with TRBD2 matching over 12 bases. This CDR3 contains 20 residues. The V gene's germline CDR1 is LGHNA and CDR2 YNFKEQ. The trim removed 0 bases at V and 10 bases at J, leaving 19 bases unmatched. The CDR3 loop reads CASSQEGPPGLAGIHGEQFF. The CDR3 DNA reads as TGTGCCAGCAGCCAAGAAGGGCCACCTGGACTAGCGGGGATACATGGGGAGCAGTTCTTC.

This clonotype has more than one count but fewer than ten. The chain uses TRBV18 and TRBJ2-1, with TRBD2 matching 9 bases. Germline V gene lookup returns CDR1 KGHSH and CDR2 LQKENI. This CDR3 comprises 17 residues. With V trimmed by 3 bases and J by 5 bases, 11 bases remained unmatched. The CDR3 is CASSPSRGRGGHNEQFF. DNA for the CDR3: TGTGCCAGCTCACCCTCACGGGGGCGGGGGGGCCACAATGAGCAGTTCTTC.

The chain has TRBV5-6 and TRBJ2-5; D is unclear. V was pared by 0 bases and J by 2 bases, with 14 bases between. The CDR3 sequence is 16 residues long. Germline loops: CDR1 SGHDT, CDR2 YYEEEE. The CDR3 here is CASSLASSNWQETQYF. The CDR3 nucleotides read TGTGCCAGCAGCTTGGCGTCTAGTAATTGGCAAGAGACCCAGTACTTC.

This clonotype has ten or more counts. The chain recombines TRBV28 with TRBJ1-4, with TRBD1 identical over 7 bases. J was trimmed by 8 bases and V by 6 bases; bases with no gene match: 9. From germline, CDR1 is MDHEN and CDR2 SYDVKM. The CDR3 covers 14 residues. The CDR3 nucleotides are TGTGCCAGCAGCGGAACAGGGGTAAGGGAAAAACTGTTTTTT. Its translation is CASSGTGVREKLFF.

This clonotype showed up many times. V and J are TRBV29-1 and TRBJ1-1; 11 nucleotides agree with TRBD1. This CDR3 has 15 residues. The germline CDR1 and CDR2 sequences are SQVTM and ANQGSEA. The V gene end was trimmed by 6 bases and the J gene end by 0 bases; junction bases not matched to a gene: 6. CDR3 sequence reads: CSVADRGPLNTEAFF. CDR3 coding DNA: TGCAGCGTAGCGGACAGGGGGCCTTTGAACACTGAAGCTTTCTTT. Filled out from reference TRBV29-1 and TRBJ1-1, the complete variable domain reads SAVISQKPSRDICQRGTSLTIQCQVDSQVTMMFWYRQQPGQSLTLIATANQGSEATYESGFVIDKFPISRPNLTFSTLTVSNMSPEDSSIYLCSVADRGPLNTEAFFGQGTRLTVV.

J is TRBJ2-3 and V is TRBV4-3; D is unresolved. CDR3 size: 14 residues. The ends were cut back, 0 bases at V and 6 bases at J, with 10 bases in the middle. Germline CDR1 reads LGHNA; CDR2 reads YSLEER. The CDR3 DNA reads TGCGCCAGCAGCCAAGAGATTATTTCCGATACGCAGTATTTT. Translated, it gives CASSQEIISDTQYF.

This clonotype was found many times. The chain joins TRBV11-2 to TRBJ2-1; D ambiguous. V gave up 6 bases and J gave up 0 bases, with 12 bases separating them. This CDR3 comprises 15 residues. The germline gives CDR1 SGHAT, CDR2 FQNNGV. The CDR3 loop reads CASSGSVNSYNEQFF. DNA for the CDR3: TGTGCCAGCAGTGGTTCGGTAAACTCCTACAATGAGCAGTTCTTC.

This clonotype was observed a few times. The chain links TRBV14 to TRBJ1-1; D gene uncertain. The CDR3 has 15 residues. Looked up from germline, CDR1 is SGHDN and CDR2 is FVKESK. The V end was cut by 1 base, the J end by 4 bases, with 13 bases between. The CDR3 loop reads CASSQATKGSTEAFF. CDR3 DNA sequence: TGTGCCAGCAGCCAAGCGACTAAAGGGAGCACTGAAGCTTTCTTT. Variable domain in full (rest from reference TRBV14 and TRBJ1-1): EAGVTQFPSHSVIEKGQTVTLRCDPISGHDNLYWYRRVMGKEIKFLLHFVKESKQDESGMPNNRFLAERTGGTYSTLKVQPAELEDSGVYFCASSQATKGSTEAFFGQGTRLTVV.

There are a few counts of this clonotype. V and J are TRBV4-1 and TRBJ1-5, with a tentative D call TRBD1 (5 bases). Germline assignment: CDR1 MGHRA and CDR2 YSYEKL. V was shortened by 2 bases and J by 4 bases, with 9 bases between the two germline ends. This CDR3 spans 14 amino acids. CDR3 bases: TGCGCCAGCAGCCAAACGGGGGTTAATCAGCCCCAGCATTTT. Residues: CASSQTGVNQPQHF.

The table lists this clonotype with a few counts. CDR3 in DNA: TGCGCCAGCAGCCCACAGGGTCTTAATGAAAAACTGTTTTTT. This gives the protein CASSPQGLNEKLFF. This chain joins TRBV5-1 and TRBJ1-4; TRBD1 might be the D (6 bases). CDR1 SGHRS and CDR2 YFSETQ come from the germline V gene. Trimming removed 4 bases at V and 4 bases at J, with 11 bases between. The CDR3 runs to 14 residues.

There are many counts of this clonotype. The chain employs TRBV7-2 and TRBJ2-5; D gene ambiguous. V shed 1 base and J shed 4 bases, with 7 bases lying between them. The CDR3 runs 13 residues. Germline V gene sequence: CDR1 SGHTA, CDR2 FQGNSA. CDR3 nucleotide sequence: TGTGCCAGCAGCTTAGGGGGTCGAGAGACCCAGTACTTC. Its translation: CASSLGGRETQYF.

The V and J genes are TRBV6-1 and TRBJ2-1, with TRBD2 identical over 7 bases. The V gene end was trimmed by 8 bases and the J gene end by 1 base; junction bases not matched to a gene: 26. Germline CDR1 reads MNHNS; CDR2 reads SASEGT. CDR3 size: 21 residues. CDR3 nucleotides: TGTGCCAGCTATTCACGTTCCCCTCTATACCAGCGGGGCAAGTCCTACAATGAGCAGTTCTTC. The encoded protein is CASYSRSPLYQRGKSYNEQFF.

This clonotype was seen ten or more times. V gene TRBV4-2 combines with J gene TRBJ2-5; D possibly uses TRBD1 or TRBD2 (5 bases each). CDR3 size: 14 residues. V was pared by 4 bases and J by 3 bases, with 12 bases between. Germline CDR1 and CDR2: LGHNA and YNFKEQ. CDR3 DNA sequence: TGTGCCAGCAGCCCGCTTGGGACCAAAGAGACCCAGTACTTC. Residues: CASSPLGTKETQYF.

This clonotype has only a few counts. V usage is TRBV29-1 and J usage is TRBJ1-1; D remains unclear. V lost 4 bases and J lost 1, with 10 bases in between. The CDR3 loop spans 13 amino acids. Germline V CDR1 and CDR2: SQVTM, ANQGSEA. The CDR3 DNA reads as TGCAGCGTTGGGTCGACGGCGAACACTGAAGCTTTCTTT. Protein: CSVGSTANTEAFF.

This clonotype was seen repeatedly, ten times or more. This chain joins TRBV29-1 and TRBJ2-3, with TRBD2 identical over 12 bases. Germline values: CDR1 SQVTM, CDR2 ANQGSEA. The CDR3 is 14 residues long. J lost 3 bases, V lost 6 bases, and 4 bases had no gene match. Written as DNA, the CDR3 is TGCAGCGTCCGACTAGCGGGGGAGACAGATACGCAGTATTTT. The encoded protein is CSVRLAGETDTQYF.

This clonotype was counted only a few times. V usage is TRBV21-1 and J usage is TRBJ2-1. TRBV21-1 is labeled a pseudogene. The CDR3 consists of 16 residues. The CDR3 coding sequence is TGTGCCAGCAGCACCAGGAGAGGTCGGTCCTACAATGAGCAGTTCTTC. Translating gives CASSTRRGRSYNEQFF.

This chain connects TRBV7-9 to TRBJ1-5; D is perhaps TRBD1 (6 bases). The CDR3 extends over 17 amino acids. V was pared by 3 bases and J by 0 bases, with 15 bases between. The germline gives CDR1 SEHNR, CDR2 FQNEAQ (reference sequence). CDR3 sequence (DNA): TGTGCCAGCAGCTTGAACACAGGGTTACTTAGCAATCAGCCCCAGCATTTT. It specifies CASSLNTGLLSNQPQHF.

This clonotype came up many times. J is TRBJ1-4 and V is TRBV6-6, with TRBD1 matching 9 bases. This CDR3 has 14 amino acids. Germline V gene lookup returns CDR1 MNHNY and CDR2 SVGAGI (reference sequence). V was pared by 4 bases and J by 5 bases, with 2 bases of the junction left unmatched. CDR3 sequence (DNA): TGTGCCAGCAGTTTACAGGGGGCAAATGAAAAACTGTTTTTT. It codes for CASSLQGANEKLFF.

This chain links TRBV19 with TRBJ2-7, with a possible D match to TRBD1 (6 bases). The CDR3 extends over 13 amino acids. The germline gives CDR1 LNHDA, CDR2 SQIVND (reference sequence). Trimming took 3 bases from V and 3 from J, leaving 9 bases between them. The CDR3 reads CASSINRDYEQYF. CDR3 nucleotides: TGTGCCAGTAGTATTAACAGGGACTACGAGCAGTACTTC.

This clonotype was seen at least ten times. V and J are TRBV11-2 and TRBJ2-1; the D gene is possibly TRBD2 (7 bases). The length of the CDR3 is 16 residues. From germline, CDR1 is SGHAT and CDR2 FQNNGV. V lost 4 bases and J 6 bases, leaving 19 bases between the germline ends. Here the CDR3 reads CASSSAPRGALNEQFF. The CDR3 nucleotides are TGTGCCAGCAGCTCCGCCCCCCGGGGGGCCCTCAATGAGCAGTTCTTC. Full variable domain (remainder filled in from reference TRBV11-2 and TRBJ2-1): EAGVAQSPRYKIIEKRQSVAFWCNPISGHATLYWYQQILGQGPKLLIQFQNNGVVDDSQLPKDRFSAERLKGVDSTLKIQPAKLEDSAVYLCASSSAPRGALNEQFFGPGTRLTVL.

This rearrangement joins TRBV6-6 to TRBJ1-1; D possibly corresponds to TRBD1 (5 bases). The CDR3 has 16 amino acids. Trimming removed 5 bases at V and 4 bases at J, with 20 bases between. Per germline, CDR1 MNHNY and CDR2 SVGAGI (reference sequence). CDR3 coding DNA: TGTGCCAGCAGTCCCCCTGGGGGGTGGCGTCTCACTGAAGCTTTCTTT. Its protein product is CASSPPGGWRLTEAFF.